This T cell receptor (beta chain) was found in a study of T cell changes during pregnancy in multiple sclerosis. Using immunoSEQ multiplex PCR, the repertoire was profiled, and TCRdb retains in-frame clones only, with some absent. The sample consists of some 29,000 clones, approximately 91% of them appearing once. This CDR3 has 15 residues. The germline V gene encodes CDR1 MGHRA and CDR2 YSYEKL. Trimming cost V 2 bases and J 1 base, with 9 bases left between them. The specimen comprised CD8+ T cells from peripheral blood mononuclear cells, sampled after pregnancy. J is TRBJ1-3 and V is TRBV4-1; D is unresolved. The TCR was taken from a female donor with multiple sclerosis, enrolled in a pregnancy study. The CDR3 DNA follows: TGCGCCAGCAGCCAATCGGGAGGATCTGGAAACACCATATATTTT. Protein: CASSQSGGSGNTIYF.